The rows below give T cell receptor beta chains drawn from one sample of a study of T-cell memory formation after mild COVID-19. One entry per CDR3 protein results from TCRdb running MiXCR on the 5' RACE reads. Of approximately 290,000 distinct CDR3 sequences listed, more than 15% are singletons. The specimen sequenced was PBMCs or a T cell subset sorted from them (not recorded which). The source is a man between 18 and 35 years old who had mild COVID-19 (a few samples of this study predate the infection). Cell type and time point are not known. Each CDR3 is given with its conserved first and last residue. D genes are given only for firm matches. Clone size appears in some rows only: once, few, many, or a class for an expanded clone.

cdr3_aa,cdr3_nt,v_call,d_call,j_call,cdr3_length,clone_size
CASSTGTHQETQYF,TGCGCCAGCAGCACCGGGACACATCAAGAGACCCAGTACTTC,TRBV5-1,-,TRBJ2-5,14,many
CASSSGTANTGELFF,TGCGCCAGCAGTTCCGGGACAGCGAACACCGGGGAGCTGTTTTTT,TRBV10-1,TRBD1,TRBJ2-2,15,-
CASRPDGNQETQYF,TGTGCCAGCAGACCCGACGGAAATCAAGAGACCCAGTACTTC,TRBV2,-,TRBJ2-5,14,few
CASSLDGGNTIYF,TGTGCCAGCAGCCTCGACGGGGGAAACACCATATATTTT,TRBV7-3,-,TRBJ1-3,13,few
CASSLDRGRGRLQFF,TGTGCCAGCAGCTTAGATCGGGGCAGGGGGCGATTGCAGTTCTTC,TRBV11-3,TRBD1,TRBJ2-1,15,-
CASSLGLDTDTQYF,TGTGCCAGCAGCTTAGGACTAGACACAGATACGCAGTATTTT,TRBV7-8,-,TRBJ2-3,14,many
CASSSPGGANVLTF,TGTGCCAGCAGCTCCCCAGGTGGGGCCAACGTCCTGACTTTC,TRBV7-3,-,TRBJ2-6,14,many
CASSRQGIQETQYF,TGTGCCAGCAGCCGACAGGGGATACAAGAGACCCAGTACTTC,TRBV7-9,TRBD1,TRBJ2-5,14,few
CASRQAIMNTEAFF,TGTGCCAGCAGACAGGCAATAATGAACACTGAAGCTTTCTTT,TRBV7-8,-,TRBJ1-1,14,few
CASSIADTQYF,TGTGCCAGCAGCATCGCAGATACGCAGTATTTT,TRBV5-4,-,TRBJ2-3,11,many
CATTGVSSYNSPLHF,TGTGCCACTACAGGGGTGAGCTCCTATAATTCACCCCTCCACTTT,TRBV6-1,TRBD1,TRBJ1-6,15,-
CASSLDSPNYGYTF,TGCGCCAGCAGCTTGGACAGTCCTAACTATGGCTACACCTTC,TRBV5-1,-,TRBJ1-2,14,-
CASSWQGNSGYTF,TGTGCCAGCAGTTGGCAGGGAAATAGTGGCTACACCTTC,TRBV12-3/TRBV12-4,-,TRBJ1-2,13,many
CASSGADPSEQFF,TGTGCCAGCAGCGGGGCGGATCCATCTGAGCAGTTCTTC,TRBV9,-,TRBJ2-1,13,-
CASSRGTGDNQPQHF,TGTGCCAGCAGCCGAGGGACAGGGGACAATCAGCCCCAGCATTTT,TRBV7-2,TRBD1,TRBJ1-5,15,-
CASSSRPGTANQPQHF,TGTGCCAGCAGTTCCAGACCCGGGACGGCAAATCAGCCCCAGCATTTT,TRBV6-5,-,TRBJ1-5,16,few
CAINQRGGQETQYF,TGTGCCATCAACCAGCGGGGGGGACAAGAGACCCAGTACTTC,TRBV10-3,TRBD2,TRBJ2-5,14,-
CASSIGVYNEQFF,TGTGCCAGTAGTATCGGGGTGTACAATGAGCAGTTCTTC,TRBV19,-,TRBJ2-1,13,-
CATSRGDDSYEQYF,TGTGCCACCAGCAGAGGGGACGACTCCTACGAGCAGTACTTC,TRBV15,-,TRBJ2-7,14,-
CAISETYRDRTSGELFF,TGTGCCATCAGTGAGACGTACCGGGACAGAACCTCCGGGGAGCTGTTTTTT,TRBV10-3,TRBD1,TRBJ2-2,17,-
CASSPGAGLGDEQFF,TGCGCCAGCAGCCCCGGGGCGGGGTTGGGCGATGAGCAGTTCTTC,TRBV4-3,-,TRBJ2-1,15,few
CASRVTGTGGLSTEAFF,TGTGCCAGCCGAGTTACCGGGACAGGGGGACTTTCAACTGAAGCTTTCTTT,TRBV28,TRBD1,TRBJ1-1,17,many
CASSQPEGDTQYF,TGCGCCAGCAGCCAACCAGAAGGGGATACGCAGTATTTT,TRBV5-1,-,TRBJ2-3,13,many
CASRGTRVWETQYF,TGTGCCAGCAGGGGGACTCGAGTTTGGGAGACCCAGTACTTC,TRBV28,-,TRBJ2-5,14,-
CASSYSPGELFF,TGTGCCAGCAGTTACTCACCCGGGGAGCTGTTTTTT,TRBV6-5,-,TRBJ2-2,12,-
CSVVGPTMGSQYF,TGCAGCGTTGTTGGGCCTACAATGGGGTCCCAGTACTTC,TRBV29-1,-,TRBJ2-5,13,few
CASSFQDVEGIQYF,TGCGCCAGCAGCTTCCAAGACGTCGAGGGCATTCAGTACTTC,TRBV5-1,-,TRBJ2-4,14,few
CASSQEKNPGELFF,TGTGCCAGCAGCCAAGAAAAGAACCCCGGGGAGCTGTTTTTT,TRBV4-2,-,TRBJ2-2,14,-